A single sample gave rise to the 27 T cell receptor beta chains below, sequenced in a study of T cells expressing NK-cell markers. TCRdb re-called the 5' RACE reads and catalogs CDR3 proteins one per entry, DNA excluded. The table lists about 460,000 distinct CDR3 sequences. The sequenced material came from blood T cells: a sorted CD56 or NKG2C T cell subset, CD4+ or CD8+ T cells, or bulk PBMC T cells (not recorded which). These TCRs come from a woman aged 50 to 65 in good health.

The rearrangement uses TRBV11-3 and TRBJ2-5; TCRdb lists TRBD2, though no DNA is available to test this call. CDR3 length: 14 amino acids. Germline lookup yields CDR1 SGHNT and CDR2 YENEEA. CDR3 amino acids: CASSFQGRGETQYF. Full variable domain (outside the CDR3, taken from reference TRBV11-3 and TRBJ2-5): EAGVVQSPRYKIIEKKQPVAFWCNPISGHNTLYWYLQNLGQGPELLIRYENEEAVDDSQLPKDRFSAERLKGVDSTLKIQPAELGDSAVYLCASSFQGRGETQYFGPGTRLLVL.

The chain is built from TRBV7-9 and TRBJ2-6; TCRdb's D call of TRBD2 is untestable without DNA. The CDR3 length is 19 residues. From germline, CDR1 is SEHNR and CDR2 FQNEAQ (reference sequence). CDR3 protein: CASSLRTSGRTTGANVLTF.

The chain recombines TRBV6-5 with TRBJ2-4; TCRdb calls TRBD2, which cannot be checked without DNA. The CDR3 spans 17 residues. CDR1 is MNHEY, CDR2 SVGAGI, per germline. The CDR3 reads CASRIAGGPGAKNIQYF.

The CDR3 spells CASSPRGIQETQYF. This chain uses TRBV9 with TRBJ2-5; the D gene TCRdb calls, TRBD1, cannot be checked with no DNA. Germline values: CDR1 SGDLS, CDR2 YYNGEE. This CDR3 region has 14 residues.

The chain has TRBV6-4 and TRBJ2-1; TCRdb calls TRBD2, which cannot be checked without DNA. This CDR3 has 12 amino acids. Germline CDR1 MRHNA, CDR2 SNTAGT. The CDR3 loop reads CASSDSLGLQFF.

The V gene is TRBV7-9, the J gene TRBJ2-5; the TCRdb D gene call, TRBD1, has no DNA to confirm it. Germline V CDR1 and CDR2: SEHNR, FQNEAQ (reference sequence). This CDR3 region has 14 residues. The CDR3 loop reads CASSEQGPQETQYF.

The rearrangement uses TRBV5-6 and TRBJ2-3; absent DNA, TCRdb's TRBD1 call cannot be checked. The CDR3 contains 14 residues. CDR1 and CDR2 (germline): SGHDT, YYEEEE. The CDR3 protein is CASSSPTGADTQYF.

The chain is built from TRBV5-1 and TRBJ2-3; the D call from TCRdb, TRBD2, cannot be confirmed without DNA. The CDR3 sequence is 16 residues long. CDR1 SGHRS and CDR2 YFSETQ come from the germline V gene. CDR3 loop: CASSSSGSVSTDTQYF.

The chain links TRBV21-1 to TRBJ2-7; the D call of TRBD2 rests on TCRdb alone, since no DNA is present to check it. TRBV21-1 is listed as a pseudogene. The CDR3 length is 15 residues. This CDR3 reads CASSKAQDGTSKKYF.

V gene TRBV6-5 combines with J gene TRBJ1-1; as DNA is missing, the TRBD1 call by TCRdb cannot be tested. This CDR3 contains 17 residues. Germline V gene lookup returns CDR1 MNHEY and CDR2 SVGAGI. CDR3 loop: CASSYSIGQSSNTEAFF.

The rearrangement links TRBV29-1 to TRBJ2-1; TCRdb selects TRBD2, and the lack of DNA leaves this call unchecked. The CDR3 is 14 amino acids. Per germline, CDR1 SQVTM and CDR2 ANQGSEA. CDR3 region: CSARTSGRFYEQFF.

This chain uses TRBV6-5 with TRBJ1-2. Germline CDR1 MNHEY, CDR2 SVGAGI. This CDR3 contains 12 residues. CDR3 sequence reads: CASRLAGYGYTF.

The chain joins TRBV12-3 or TRBV12-4 to TRBJ2-2; the D call from TCRdb, TRBD2, cannot be confirmed without DNA. The CDR3 runs 18 residues. The CDR3 sequence is CASSQMGLAGGPAGELFF.

This chain links TRBV4-1 with TRBJ1-5; TCRdb lists TRBD1, though no DNA is available to test this call. The CDR3 totals 18 residues. Germline V CDR1 and CDR2: MGHRA, YSYEKL. The CDR3 protein is CASSPRTFRDRGNQPQHF.

The rearrangement joins TRBV12-3 or TRBV12-4 to TRBJ2-3; TCRdb gives TRBD2 as the D gene, but with no DNA this cannot be confirmed. The CDR3 spans 15 residues. This CDR3 is CASSLLRAQGDTQYF.

The rearrangement uses TRBV12-3 or TRBV12-4 and TRBJ2-3; TCRdb designates TRBD1, a call that cannot be tested without DNA. The CDR3 is 13 residues long. CDR3 protein: CASNLRQGGRQYF.

The chain joins TRBV9 to TRBJ1-5; TCRdb returns TRBD1, unconfirmable since there is no DNA. In germline, CDR1 is SGDLS, CDR2 YYNGEE. This CDR3 is 17 amino acids long. The CDR3 is CASSVGGAIGSNQPQHF.

The J gene is TRBJ1-4, the V gene TRBV14. Per the germline V gene, CDR1 is SGHDN and CDR2 is FVKESK. The CDR3 spans 15 residues. The CDR3 protein is CASSHLEGGIEKLFF.

The chain carries TRBV21-1 and TRBJ2-7; TCRdb names TRBD1, which stays unverified in the absence of DNA. TRBV21-1 is reported as a pseudogene. The CDR3 has 13 amino acids. The chain's CDR3 is CASRGTGGDEQYF.

The chain uses TRBV6-5 and TRBJ2-7; there is no DNA to check the TCRdb D call of TRBD1. From germline, CDR1 is MNHEY and CDR2 SVGAGI. The CDR3 consists of 15 residues. The CDR3 protein is CASSYGGGGVYEQYF.

CDR3 loop: CASSLDLGISGEAFF. This chain uses TRBV7-2 with TRBJ1-1. CDR3 length: 15 residues. Germline V CDR1 and CDR2: SGHTA, FQGNSA.

This rearrangement joins TRBV7-9 to TRBJ2-1; TCRdb picks TRBD1, but there is no DNA to check that call. This CDR3 is 17 amino acids long. Germline V gives CDR1 SEHNR, CDR2 FQNEAQ (reference sequence). CDR3 sequence: CASSPLGYGQIYNEQFF.

V usage is TRBV24-1 and J usage is TRBJ2-2; TCRdb designates TRBD1, a call that cannot be tested without DNA. Germline lookup yields CDR1 KGHDR and CDR2 SFDVKD. CDR3 length equals 17 residues. The CDR3 sequence: CATSELGQGMNTGELFF.

The chain uses TRBV3-1 and TRBJ1-5; TCRdb's D gene call, TRBD1, goes unchecked for lack of DNA. The CDR3 loop spans 15 amino acids. Germline V gene data show CDR1 as LGHDT and CDR2 as YNNKEL (reference sequence). The CDR3 sequence: CASSQGTGGGRPQHF. The complete variable domain, with remaining parts taken from reference TRBV3-1 and TRBJ1-5, reads DTAVSQTPKYLVTQMGNDKSIKCEQNLGHDTMYWYKQDSKKFLKIMFSYNNKELIINETVPNRFSPKSPDKAHLNLHINSLELGDSAVYFCASSQGTGGGRPQHFGDGTRLSIL.

The genes are TRBV7-9 and TRBJ1-2; TCRdb's assignment of TRBD1 cannot be checked, as there is no DNA. Germline-derived CDR1 and CDR2 are SEHNR and FQNEAQ (reference sequence). This CDR3 has 13 residues. CDR3 loop: CASSPRQGEGYTF.

V gene TRBV20-1 combines with J gene TRBJ1-2; the D call of TRBD1 rests on TCRdb alone, since no DNA is present to check it. In germline, CDR1 is DFQATT, CDR2 SNEGSKA (reference sequence). CDR3 length: 14 residues. CDR3 region: CSARVTGLDYGYTF.

The rearrangement links TRBV10-2 to TRBJ2-7; TCRdb outputs TRBD1, but without DNA this stays unchecked. Germline V gene sequence: CDR1 WSHSY, CDR2 SAAADI. The CDR3 consists of 12 residues. The CDR3 here is CASGAGGGEQYF.